The present T cell receptor (beta chain) was sequenced within a study of OX40 agonist ivuxolimab in advanced cancers. Study conclusions and caveats: Dosing at 0.1 to 3.0 mg/kg was accompanied by clonal expansion of CD4+ and CD8+ blood T cells by week 6.

There are 14 residues in the CDR3. Germline loops: CDR1 SGHNT, CDR2 YENEEA. Trimming took off 4 bases at V and 2 bases at J, with 10 bases between the two ends. A word on this clone: The antigen is unknown.

TCRdb's copy holds only in-frame clones and misses some; the assay was immunoSEQ multiplex PCR. The profile covers 45,000 to 60,000 clones, with around 74% appearing a single time and approximately 2.1% taken by the ten largest. The receptor's source is an adult with an advanced solid tumor such as melanoma, head and neck, liver or kidney cancer. This chain uses TRBV11-3 with TRBJ2-3; no clear D gene. This sample comprised CD4+ or CD8+ T cells sorted from blood, obtained in a trial of the OX40 agonist ivuxolimab. CDR3 nucleotide sequence: TGTGCCAGCAGCTACCGGAGAGTCACAGATACGCAGTATTTT. Its protein is CASSYRRVTDTQYF.